This T cell receptor beta chain was sequenced during a study of T-cell reconstitution after alpha-beta-depleted transplantation in children (dated by TCRdb to about 2016). Broadly, across the study: Using TCR repertoire profiling, the study followed T-cell immune reconstitution in a quantitative way in children after TCRalphabeta/CD19-depleted allogeneic hematopoietic cell transplantation. Broad study findings and their caveats: Over subsequent months, a decline in hyperexpanded clone frequencies was noted, and after one year, T-cell counts and TCRbeta diversity were mostly ascribed to newly produced T cells. The high TCRbeta diversity at day 60 in some patients was ascribed to recipient T cells and intrathymic progenitors that had survived conditioning. The apparently early alphabetaT-cell count recovery about two months after transplant was reportedly dependent on only several hundred rapidly expanded clones derived from non-depleted graft cells.

Per the germline V gene, SGHRS is the CDR1 and YFSETQ is the CDR2. The CDR3 runs 17 amino acids, cysteine and phenylalanine included. Only the CDR3 region is kept as DNA, spanning 51 bases read in frame from base 1. A distance of 21 bases separates the germline ends of V and J, which lose 2 bases and 6 bases respectively. The intended sense of this specimen's treatment or condition label: allogeneic hematopoietic cell transplantation with graft depleted of TCRalphabeta T cells and CD19 B cells. TCRalphabeta/CD19-depleted allogeneic hematopoietic cell grafts were given to the transplant recipients, all of whom were children. Receptor amplification or capture employed PCR. The sample was run on an Illumina HiSeq 2500. Molecular barcoding was employed in the preparation of TCR libraries, with unique molecular identifiers being used to normalize TCRbeta repertoire quantification. The public reads were reprocessed in TCRdb via fastp at Q25 and MiXCR, keeping in-frame beta chains. Every entry covers one CDR3 protein and lists the most common genes and DNA from its rows. The sample table contains fewer than 550,000 distinct CDR3 sequences; only one count was recorded for 11% of them. The biggest ten clones account for 13% to 15% of the sample.

With regard to this clonotype: Its antigen is currently not known. The sample holds no much larger clone one base away, and base qualities are not on file.

The clonotype originates from a female patient aged 2-10 years who had a stem cell transplant for aplastic anemia, so the T cells may come from the graft donor. The sequences come from PBMCs, mostly from graft donor cells, collected 180 days after TCRalphabeta/CD19-depleted stem cell transplant. The chain couples TRBV5-1 to TRBJ2-1, with a weak D call of TRBD1 (6 bases match). The CDR3 amino acid sequence is: CASSFNSGAGGPNEQFF. The nucleotide sequence is TGCGCCAGCAGCTTTAATTCAGGGGCAGGCGGCCCCAATGAGCAGTTCTTC.